The T cell receptor (beta chain) under discussion was sequenced for a study of cytomegalovirus exposure and HLA in healthy donors. This clone was detected once. Its antigen remains unknown. Primers: 60 Vbeta forward and 13 Jbeta reverse. Assay: immunoSEQ multiplex PCR; the TCRdb copy retains only in-frame clones and omits some. The repertoire consists of over 100,000 clones, with 75% to 85% occurring once and the leading ten covering approximately 3%. The CDR3 has 14 residues. The ends lost 2 bases at V and 3 bases at J; junction bases unmatched: 2. From germline, CDR1 is SGDLS and CDR2 YYNGEE. Whole-study findings and limits: Association of a missense DCLRE1C variant with TCR beta V- and J-gene trimming was reported in a later analysis. Upon later analysis, TCR association rates were observed to vary by HLA locus, being highest for DRB1 and lowest for HLA-C.

V and J are TRBV9 and TRBJ1-2, with 9 bases lining up with TRBD1. The receptor was derived from a woman between 18 and 30 years old in good health and CMV-seropositive. Sequencing was carried out using PBMCs. The CDR3 region is CASSVGQGYYGYTF. CDR3 bases: TGTGCCAGCAGCGTGGGACAGGGATACTATGGCTACACCTTC.